This TCR beta chain was identified during a study of T cells in localized non-small cell lung cancer. Whole-study findings and limits: Among the top 100 tumor clones, a median about 59 appeared in adjacent lung.

J gave up 4 bases and V 5 bases, and 11 bases lay outside the gene matches. CDR1 and CDR2 from the germline V gene are SGHVS and FQNEAQ. The CDR3 is 17 residues long. As concerns this clone: As yet, its antigen is unknown.

The table came from immunoSEQ multiplex PCR; TCRdb's copy has only in-frame clones and leaves some out. The sample gives roughly 70,000 clones, 80% to 90% of which show up once; 21% is in the top ten. This sequence was found in a male donor older than 55 with stage III squamous cell lung carcinoma. The chain uses TRBV7-8 and TRBJ2-6; 7 bases map to TRBD1. The material sequenced was peripheral blood, taken before any cancer treatment. The CDR3 nucleotides read TGTGCCAGCAGCCCAAGGACAGGCCTTATGGGGGCCAACGTCCTGACTTTC. Amino acids: CASSPRTGLMGANVLTF.